A selection of T cell receptor beta chains follows, all from one sample in a study of chemoradiotherapy in HPV16-positive cancers. Measured with immunoSEQ multiplex PCR; TCRdb has only the in-frame clones, and not every one. The sample carries around 30,000 clones, over 80% recorded once. The source material was blood, sampled from a patient who underwent chemoradiotherapy. The receptors here all came from a human donor with HPV-associated anogenital cancer. Both conserved end residues are part of each CDR3. A D gene is named only where the DNA matches it firmly. Clone size is given for some rows only: seen once, a few or many times, or a class if the clone is expanded.

CDR3: CASSAGTSGGFGELFF
DNA: TGTGCCAGCAGCGCCGGGACTAGCGGGGGTTTCGGGGAGCTGTTTTTT
J: TRBJ2-2
size: -
D: TRBD2
V: TRBV5-5

CDR3: CASSEERGRRQFF
DNA: TGTGCCAGCAGTGAGGAGAGGGGGCGAAGGCAGTTCTTC
J: TRBJ2-1
size: once
D: TRBD1
V: TRBV6-5

CDR3: CASSSTGSGYGYTF
DNA: TGTGCCAGCAGCTCTACTGGCAGTGGCTATGGCTACACCTTC
J: TRBJ1-2
size: -
D: -
V: TRBV5-4

CDR3: CASSLTGANGYTF
DNA: TGTGCCAGCTCACTGACAGGGGCGAATGGCTACACCTTC
J: TRBJ1-2
size: -
D: TRBD1
V: TRBV18

CDR3: CASSFLKPNEKLFF
DNA: TGCGCCAGCAGCTTTTTGAAGCCTAATGAAAAACTGTTTTTT
J: TRBJ1-4
size: -
D: -
V: TRBV5-1

CDR3: CASIGDGQGNYGYTF
DNA: TGTGCCAGCATCGGAGATGGACAGGGGAACTATGGCTACACCTTC
J: TRBJ1-2
size: once
D: TRBD1
V: TRBV6-6

CDR3: CAWTDNRGYYNEQFF
DNA: TGTGCCTGGACCGACAACAGGGGTTACTACAATGAGCAGTTCTTC
J: TRBJ2-1
size: -
D: TRBD1
V: TRBV30

CDR3: CASSLTSGELFF
DNA: TGTGCCAGCAGCTTAACATCAGGGGAGCTGTTTTTT
J: TRBJ2-2
size: -
D: -
V: TRBV7-3

CDR3: CASSLDRGEQFF
DNA: TGTGCCAGCAGCCTTGATCGCGGTGAGCAGTTCTTC
J: TRBJ2-1
size: -
D: -
V: TRBV6-5

CDR3: CASSQGLAGTGRRNTEAFF
DNA: TGCGCCAGCAGCCAAGGACTTGCAGGGACAGGGAGGAGGAACACTGAAGCTTTCTTT
J: TRBJ1-1
size: once
D: TRBD1
V: TRBV4-1

CDR3: CASSPSGGAIYEQYF
DNA: TGCGCCAGCAGTCCGAGCGGGGGGGCAATCTACGAGCAGTACTTC
J: TRBJ2-7
size: -
D: TRBD2
V: TRBV5-1

CDR3: CASSLSGGGADTQYF
DNA: TGTGCCAGCAGTCTTAGCGGGGGGGGAGCAGATACGCAGTATTTT
J: TRBJ2-3
size: -
D: TRBD2
V: TRBV7-8

CDR3: CASSLAGQSYEQYF
DNA: TGTGCCAGCAGCTTAGCGGGACAGTCCTACGAGCAGTACTTC
J: TRBJ2-7
size: -
D: TRBD1
V: TRBV11-2

CDR3: CSFLRVNTEAFF
DNA: TGCAGCTTCCTACGGGTGAACACTGAAGCTTTCTTT
J: TRBJ1-1
size: -
D: -
V: TRBV29-1

CDR3: CASSQDLRGHQPQHF
DNA: TGCGCCAGCAGCCAAGATCTTCGGGGACATCAGCCCCAGCATTTT
J: TRBJ1-5
size: -
D: -
V: TRBV4-1

CDR3: CASSPQRGRETQYF
DNA: TGTGCCAGCAGCCCCCAGCGGGGGCGAGAGACCCAGTACTTC
J: TRBJ2-5
size: once
D: TRBD2
V: TRBV7-9

CDR3: CASSLGSLAGGRTDTQYF
DNA: TGCGCCAGCAGCTTGGGATCACTAGCGGGGGGGCGGACAGATACGCAGTATTTT
J: TRBJ2-3
size: once
D: TRBD2
V: TRBV5-1

CDR3: CATSPTGLAKTGELFF
DNA: TGTGCCACCTCCCCCACCGGACTAGCTAAGACCGGGGAGCTGTTTTTT
J: TRBJ2-2
size: -
D: TRBD2
V: TRBV6-6

CDR3: CASSRTTGYEGYEQYF
DNA: TGCGCCAGCAGCCGGACAACAGGGTACGAGGGCTACGAGCAGTACTTC
J: TRBJ2-7
size: -
D: -
V: TRBV5-1

CDR3: CASSPPGAGQTF
DNA: TGTGCCAGTAGTCCCCCCGGGGCCGGTCAGACCTTC
J: TRBJ1-2
size: -
D: -
V: TRBV19

CDR3: CASSLRRQTPEAFF
DNA: TGTGCCAGCAGTTTAAGGCGACAAACCCCTGAAGCTTTCTTT
J: TRBJ1-1
size: -
D: -
V: TRBV28

CDR3: CASRRLAGVDTQYF
DNA: TGTGCCAGCAGACGACTAGCGGGGGTAGATACGCAGTATTTT
J: TRBJ2-3
size: -
D: TRBD2
V: TRBV2

CDR3: CALGRQALAKNIQYF
DNA: TGTGCCCTAGGGCGACAGGCTTTAGCCAAAAACATTCAGTACTTC
J: TRBJ2-4
size: -
D: -
V: TRBV30

CDR3: CASSLRDNYGYTF
DNA: TGTGCCAGCAGCCTCCGGGACAACTATGGCTACACCTTC
J: TRBJ1-2
size: -
D: -
V: TRBV6-1

CDR3: CASSYHYSGGSYEQYF
DNA: TGTGCCAGCAGTTACCATTATTCAGGGGGCTCCTACGAGCAGTACTTC
J: TRBJ2-7
size: -
D: TRBD1
V: TRBV6-5

CDR3: CASSLDRAGSGNTIYF
DNA: TGTGCCAGCAGCCTGGACAGGGCGGGCTCTGGAAACACCATATATTTT
J: TRBJ1-3
size: -
D: TRBD1
V: TRBV5-4

CDR3: CASSQEQTGYSSYEQYF
DNA: TGCGCCAGCAGCCAAGAACAAACAGGGTATTCTTCCTACGAGCAGTACTTC
J: TRBJ2-7
size: -
D: -
V: TRBV4-1

CDR3: CAWSASGRLNEKLFF
DNA: TGTGCCTGGAGTGCCTCAGGACGGCTAAATGAAAAACTGTTTTTT
J: TRBJ1-4
size: -
D: -
V: TRBV30

CDR3: CASSQEAQGVSGNTIYF
DNA: TGCGCCAGCAGCCAAGAGGCACAGGGGGTCTCTGGAAACACCATATATTTT
J: TRBJ1-3
size: -
D: TRBD1
V: TRBV4-1

CDR3: CASSLARGASTDTQYF
DNA: TGTGCCAGCAGCTTAGCCCGGGGGGCTAGCACAGATACGCAGTATTTT
J: TRBJ2-3
size: once
D: -
V: TRBV7-9

CDR3: CASSIDRRGGTEAFF
DNA: TGTGCCAGTAGTATTGATCGCAGGGGTGGGACTGAAGCTTTCTTT
J: TRBJ1-1
size: -
D: -
V: TRBV19

CDR3: CASSFDRVYGYTF
DNA: TGTGCCAGCAGCTTTGACAGGGTCTATGGCTACACCTTC
J: TRBJ1-2
size: -
D: TRBD1
V: TRBV7-2

CDR3: CASSPLILLAGGPNYEQYF
DNA: TGTGCCAGCAGCCCTCTAATCCTGCTAGCGGGGGGGCCCAACTACGAGCAGTACTTC
J: TRBJ2-7
size: -
D: TRBD2
V: TRBV5-6

CDR3: CASSPIGGGYEQYF
DNA: TGTGCCAGCAGTCCTATCGGGGGCGGCTACGAGCAGTACTTC
J: TRBJ2-7
size: once
D: -
V: TRBV27

CDR3: CAWSHRPGRTGNTIYF
DNA: TGTGCCTGGAGCCATAGGCCAGGGCGTACTGGAAACACCATATATTTT
J: TRBJ1-3
size: -
D: -
V: TRBV30

CDR3: CATSVEETQYF
DNA: TGTGCCACCAGTGTAGAAGAGACCCAGTACTTC
J: TRBJ2-5
size: -
D: -
V: TRBV15

CDR3: CASSESGGSSYEQYF
DNA: TGCGCCAGCAGTGAGTCGGGGGGCAGCTCCTACGAGCAGTACTTC
J: TRBJ2-7
size: -
D: -
V: TRBV10-2

CDR3: CARSLAQVTFPMNTEAFF
DNA: TGTGCCAGAAGCTTGGCCCAGGTGACATTTCCGATGAACACTGAAGCTTTCTTT
J: TRBJ1-1
size: -
D: -
V: TRBV5-3

CDR3: CASSFVSQGPLHF
DNA: TGTGCCAGCAGCTTTGTGTCTCAGGGACCCCTCCACTTT
J: TRBJ1-6
size: -
D: -
V: TRBV5-4

CDR3: CASSEIGGSGNQPQHF
DNA: TGTGCCAGCAGTGAAATAGGGGGTAGTGGCAATCAGCCCCAGCATTTT
J: TRBJ1-5
size: medium-sized
D: -
V: TRBV6-1

CDR3: CASSERGRTDTQYF
DNA: TGTGCCAGCAGTGAAAGGGGACGCACAGATACGCAGTATTTT
J: TRBJ2-3
size: -
D: -
V: TRBV25-1

CDR3: CASSPGTSQETQYF
DNA: TGTGCCAGCAGCCCGGGGACATCCCAAGAGACCCAGTACTTC
J: TRBJ2-5
size: -
D: -
V: TRBV11-3

CDR3: CASSLRGLNTEAFF
DNA: TGTGCCAGCAGCTTGCGAGGGTTGAACACTGAAGCTTTCTTT
J: TRBJ1-1
size: -
D: -
V: TRBV5-4

CDR3: CASSPRSVGKQYF
DNA: TGTGCCAGCAGCCCTAGGAGTGTGGGGAAGCAGTACTTC
J: TRBJ2-7
size: -
D: -
V: TRBV27

CDR3: CASTEDRGYNEQFF
DNA: TGTGCCAGCACCGAGGACAGGGGCTACAATGAGCAGTTCTTC
J: TRBJ2-1
size: -
D: TRBD1
V: TRBV9

CDR3: CAISDLTGTEYGYTF
DNA: TGTGCCATCAGTGACCTGACAGGGACTGAGTATGGCTACACCTTC
J: TRBJ1-2
size: -
D: TRBD1
V: TRBV10-3

CDR3: CASSQVAGIDGYTF
DNA: TGCGCCAGCAGCCAAGTTGCAGGGATTGATGGCTACACCTTC
J: TRBJ1-2
size: -
D: -
V: TRBV4-3

CDR3: CASSQYHLDRLFATEAFF
DNA: TGTGCCAGCAGCCAATATCATCTTGACAGGTTGTTTGCAACTGAAGCTTTCTTT
J: TRBJ1-1
size: -
D: -
V: TRBV5-5

CDR3: CASRPGRRPQETQYF
DNA: TGTGCCAGCAGACCAGGCCGGAGGCCCCAAGAGACCCAGTACTTC
J: TRBJ2-5
size: -
D: -
V: TRBV6-6

CDR3: CVSSFSGVQETQYF
DNA: TGTGTCAGCAGCTTCAGCGGAGTCCAAGAGACCCAGTACTTC
J: TRBJ2-5
size: -
D: -
V: TRBV7-2

CDR3: CASSKQPNTGELFF
DNA: TGTGCCAGTAGTAAACAGCCGAACACCGGGGAGCTGTTTTTT
J: TRBJ2-2
size: -
D: -
V: TRBV19